A single sample is the source of the 16 T cell receptor beta chains below, sequenced in a study of control samples from healthy donors and cancer patients. Sequenced by immunoSEQ multiplex PCR; TCRdb stores in-frame clones only, minus some. The sample contains about 170,000 clones, around 92% of which appear only once. Specimen: blood. These receptors were collected from a woman aged 25 to 45 in good health.

This chain uses TRBV7-2 with TRBJ2-7; possibly TRBD1 for D (6 bases). V lost 1 base and J lost 2, with 6 bases in between. This CDR3 region has 13 residues. Germline V gives CDR1 SGHTA, CDR2 FQGNSA. The CDR3 region has the DNA TGTGCCAGCAGCTTAGACAGGGCCTACGAGCAGTACTTC. It is translated as CASSLDRAYEQYF.

This chain links TRBV5-3 with TRBJ2-2; perhaps TRBD1 as D (5 bases). TRBV5-3 is an ORF, and what it does is uncertain. Trimming removed 0 bases from V and 4 bases from J, with 13 bases in between. The CDR3 is made up of 16 amino acids. CDR3 nucleotides: TGTGCCAGAAGCTTGGAACCAGGGTCGAGCACCGGGGAGCTGTTTTTT. This translates into CARSLEPGSSTGELFF.

This clone has just one count. The V gene is TRBV19, the J gene TRBJ1-2; D is uncertain. CDR1 is LNHDA, CDR2 SQIVND, per germline (reference sequence). The V end was cut by 4 bases, the J end by 0 bases, with 9 bases between. The CDR3 runs 14 residues. The CDR3 spells CASSKHRANYGYTF. The CDR3 region has the DNA TGTGCCAGTAGTAAACATCGAGCTAACTATGGCTACACCTTC.

Comment on this clone: Other DNA sequences of this sample code for an identical CDR3. V usage is TRBV27 and J usage is TRBJ1-1, with 7 bases that match TRBD1. This CDR3 spans 14 amino acids. J lost 0 bases, V lost 4 bases, and 2 bases had no gene match. CDR1 and CDR2 from the germline V gene are MNHEY and SMNVEV (reference sequence). CDR3 sequence reads: CASSSDRLNTEAFF. CDR3 bases: TGTGCCAGCAGTTCGGACAGGCTGAACACTGAAGCTTTCTTT.

V usage is TRBV10-1 and J usage is TRBJ1-1; D remains unclear. The CDR3 is made up of 12 amino acids. V lost 4 bases to trimming and J lost 1 base, with 4 bases between them. Germline assignment: CDR1 WNHNN and CDR2 SYGVQD (reference sequence). The DNA of the CDR3 is TGCGCCAGCAGTGGGGGGAACACTGAAGCTTTCTTT. This translates into CASSGGNTEAFF.

V gene TRBV18 combines with J gene TRBJ2-1; D unclear. Germline-derived CDR1 and CDR2 are KGHSH and LQKENI. V was shortened by 4 bases and J by 4 bases, with 11 bases between the two germline ends. CDR3 length equals 14 residues. CDR3 sequence (DNA): TGTGCCAGCTCACTAGGGCCCGAGTACAATGAGCAGTTCTTC. Translated: CASSLGPEYNEQFF.

The CDR3 loop reads CASSIPGRSGNTIYF. CDR3 DNA sequence: TGTGCCAGCAGTATACCGGGCCGCTCTGGAAACACCATATATTTT. The V and J genes are TRBV27 and TRBJ1-3; no clear D gene. The germline V gene has CDR1 MNHEY and CDR2 SMNVEV (reference sequence). V was pared by 5 bases and J by 0 bases, with 11 bases between. This CDR3 is 15 amino acids long.

The chain combines TRBV6-5 with TRBJ2-1, with 8 bases identical to TRBD1. This CDR3 has 13 residues. The germline CDR1 and CDR2 sequences are MNHEY and SVGAGI. V dropped 6 bases and J dropped 7; count of bases not matched to a gene: 5. CDR3 amino acids: CASRPDRENEQFF. CDR3 in DNA: TGTGCCAGCAGACCGGACAGGGAGAATGAGCAGTTCTTC.

The rearrangement joins TRBV18 to TRBJ1-6; the D is unclear. Germline CDR1 KGHSH, CDR2 LQKENI. The V and J ends lost 2 bases and 7 bases respectively, with 9 bases between them. This CDR3 region has 14 residues. CDR3: CASSPYRGNSPLHF. CDR3 DNA: TGTGCCAGCTCACCATATAGAGGGAATTCACCCCTCCACTTT.

CDR3 DNA: TGTGCCAGCAGCTTAAGTCCGGGATCTGGAAACACCATATATTTT. Amino acids: CASSLSPGSGNTIYF. J is TRBJ1-3 and V is TRBV7-3; D is unresolved. This CDR3 spans 15 amino acids. In germline, CDR1 is SGHTA, CDR2 FQGTGA. V lost 1 base and J 1 base, leaving 8 bases between the germline ends.

The chain is built from TRBV29-1 and TRBJ2-7, with D maybe TRBD1 (5 bases). The germline V and J ends were trimmed by 4 bases and 3 bases, with 10 bases remaining between them. CDR3 size: 12 residues. Germline V gene sequence: CDR1 SQVTM, CDR2 ANQGSEA. Here the CDR3 DNA reads TGCAGCGTTGGGTCAGGGAACTACGAGCAGTACTTC. Translated, it gives CSVGSGNYEQYF.

This chain connects TRBV19 to TRBJ1-2; 9 nucleotides line up with TRBD1. The CDR3 has 15 amino acids. Germline CDR1 LNHDA, CDR2 SQIVND (reference sequence). V lost 2 bases, J lost 3 bases, and 4 bases stayed unmatched. The CDR3 nucleotides are TGTGCCAGTAGTATAACCCGACAGGGGGACTATGGCTACACCTTC. Its translation: CASSITRQGDYGYTF.

This clone was picked up one time. The gene calls are TRBV28 and TRBJ1-4, with TRBD1 as a possible D gene (5 bases). V was clipped by 3 bases and J by 3 bases, with 11 bases between them. Germline loops: CDR1 MDHEN, CDR2 SYDVKM. This CDR3 is built from 15 residues. This CDR3 reads CASSLSLRANEKLFF. The CDR3 nucleotides read TGTGCCAGCAGTTTGAGTCTCAGGGCTAATGAAAAACTGTTTTTT. Using reference TRBV28 and TRBJ1-4 for the parts outside the CDR3, the full variable domain is DVKVTQSSRYLVKRTGEKVFLECVQDMDHENMFWYRQDPGLGLRLIYFSYDVKMKEKGDIPEGYSVSREKKERFSLILESASTNQTSMYLCASSLSLRANEKLFFGSGTQLSVL.

The V gene is TRBV9, the J gene TRBJ2-1, with TRBD2 identical over 13 bases. Trimming removed 3 bases from V and 7 bases from J; junction bases left unmatched: 4. This CDR3 has 15 amino acids. Germline V gene data show CDR1 as SGDLS and CDR2 as YYNGEE. The CDR3 nucleotides are TGTGCCAGCAGCGCAGGACTAGCGGGAGAAAATGAGCAGTTCTTC. It codes for CASSAGLAGENEQFF.

This sequence joins TRBV2 and TRBJ1-1, with TRBD1 matching 9 bases. Germline V gene lookup returns CDR1 SNHLY and CDR2 FYNNEI. V lost 6 bases and J lost 3; bases outside the gene matches: 2. CDR3 length equals 13 residues. The CDR3 bases are TGTGCCAGCAGGGACAGGGGCCACACTGAAGCTTTCTTT. This translates into CASRDRGHTEAFF.

V and J are TRBV19 and TRBJ1-1, with 7 bases identical to TRBD1. Germline V gene data show CDR1 as LNHDA and CDR2 as SQIVND (reference sequence). The CDR3 totals 16 residues. The trim removed 7 bases at V and 0 bases at J, leaving 11 bases unmatched. This chain's CDR3 is CASNRGGEFMNTEAFF. The CDR3 DNA is TGTGCCAGTAACAGAGGGGGCGAATTTATGAACACTGAAGCTTTCTTT.